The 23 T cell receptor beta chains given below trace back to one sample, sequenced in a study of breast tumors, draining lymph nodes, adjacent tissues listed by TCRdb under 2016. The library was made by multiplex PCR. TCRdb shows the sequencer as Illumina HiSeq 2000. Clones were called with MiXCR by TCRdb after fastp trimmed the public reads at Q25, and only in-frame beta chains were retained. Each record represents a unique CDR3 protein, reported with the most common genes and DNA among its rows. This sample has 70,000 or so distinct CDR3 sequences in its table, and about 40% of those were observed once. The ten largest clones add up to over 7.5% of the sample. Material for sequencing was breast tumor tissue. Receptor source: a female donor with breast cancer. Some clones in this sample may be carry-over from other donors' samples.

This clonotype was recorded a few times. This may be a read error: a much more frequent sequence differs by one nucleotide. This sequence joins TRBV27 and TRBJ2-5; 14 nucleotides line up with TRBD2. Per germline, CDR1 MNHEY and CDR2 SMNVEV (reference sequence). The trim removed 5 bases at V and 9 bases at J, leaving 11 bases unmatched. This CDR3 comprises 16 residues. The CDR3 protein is CASSHWTSGGLEAQYF. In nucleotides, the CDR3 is TGTGCCAGCAGTCACTGGACTAGCGGGGGGTTGGAGGCCCAGTACTTC.

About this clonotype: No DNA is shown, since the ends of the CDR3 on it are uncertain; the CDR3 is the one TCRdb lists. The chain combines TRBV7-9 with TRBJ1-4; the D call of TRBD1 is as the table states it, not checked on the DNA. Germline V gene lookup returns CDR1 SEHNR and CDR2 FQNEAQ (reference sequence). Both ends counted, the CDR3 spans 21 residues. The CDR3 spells CASSIYLCSVGTGGTNEKLFF.

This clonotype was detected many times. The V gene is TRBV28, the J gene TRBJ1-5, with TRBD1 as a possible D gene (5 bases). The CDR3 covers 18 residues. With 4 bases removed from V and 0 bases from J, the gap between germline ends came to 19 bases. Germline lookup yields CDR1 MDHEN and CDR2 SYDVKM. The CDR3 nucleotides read TGTGCCAGCAGTTGGGCCGGGGCCCAGATGTATAGCAATCAGCCCCAGCATTTT. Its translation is CASSWAGAQMYSNQPQHF.

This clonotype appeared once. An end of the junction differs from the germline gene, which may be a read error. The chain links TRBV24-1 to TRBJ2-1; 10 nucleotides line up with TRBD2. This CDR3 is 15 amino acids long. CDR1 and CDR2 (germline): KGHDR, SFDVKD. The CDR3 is CTTSDLLLAGDKPFF. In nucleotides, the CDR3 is TGTACCACCAGTGATCTTCTTCTAGCGGGGGATAAGCCGTTCTTC.

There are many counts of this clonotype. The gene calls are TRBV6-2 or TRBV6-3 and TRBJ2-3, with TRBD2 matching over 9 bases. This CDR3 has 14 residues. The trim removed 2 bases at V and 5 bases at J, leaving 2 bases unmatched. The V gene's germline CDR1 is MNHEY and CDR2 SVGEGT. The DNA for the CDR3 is TGTGCCAGCAGTTACGCGGGGGGGCGAGATACGCAGTATTTT. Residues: CASSYAGGRDTQYF.

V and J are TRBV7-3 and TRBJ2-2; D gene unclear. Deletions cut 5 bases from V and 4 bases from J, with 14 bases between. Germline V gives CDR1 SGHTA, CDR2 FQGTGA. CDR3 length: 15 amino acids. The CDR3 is CASSHPIPGTGELFF. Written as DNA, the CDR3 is TGTGCCAGCAGCCATCCAATTCCTGGCACCGGGGAGCTGTTTTTT.

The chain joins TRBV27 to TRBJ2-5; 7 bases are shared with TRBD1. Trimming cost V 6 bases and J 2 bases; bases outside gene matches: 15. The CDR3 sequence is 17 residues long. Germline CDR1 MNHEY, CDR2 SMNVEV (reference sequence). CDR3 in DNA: TGTGCCAGCAGCTTACAGGGGAAAAAAAAATTACAAGAGACCCAGTACTTC. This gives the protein CASSLQGKKKLQETQYF.

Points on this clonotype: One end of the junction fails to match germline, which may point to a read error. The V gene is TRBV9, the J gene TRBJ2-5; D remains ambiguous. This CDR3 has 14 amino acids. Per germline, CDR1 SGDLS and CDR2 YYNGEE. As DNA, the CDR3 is TGTGCCAGCAGCGAGTCCACGGTGGAAGACACAGAGACCTTC. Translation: CASSESTVEDTETF.

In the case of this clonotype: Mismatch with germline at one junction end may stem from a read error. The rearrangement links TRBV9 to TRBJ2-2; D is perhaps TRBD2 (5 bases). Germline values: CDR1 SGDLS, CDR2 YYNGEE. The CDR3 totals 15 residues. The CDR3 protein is CASSDRGSNTGEPFF. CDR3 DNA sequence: TGTGCTAGCAGCGACCGAGGGAGCAACACCGGGGAGCCGTTTTTT.

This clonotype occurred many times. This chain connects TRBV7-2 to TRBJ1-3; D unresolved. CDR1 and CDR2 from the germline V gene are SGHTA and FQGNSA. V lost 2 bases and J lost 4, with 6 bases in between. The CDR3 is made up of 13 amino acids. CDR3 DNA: TGTGCCAGCAGCTTATCTCGGGGAAACACCATATATTTT. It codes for CASSLSRGNTIYF.

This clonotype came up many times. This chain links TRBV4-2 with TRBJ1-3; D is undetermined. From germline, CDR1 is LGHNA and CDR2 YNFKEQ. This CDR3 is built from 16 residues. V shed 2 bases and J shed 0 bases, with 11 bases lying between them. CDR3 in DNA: TGTGCCAGCAGCCAACTACGGACGGGCTCTGGAAACACCATATATTTT. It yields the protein CASSQLRTGSGNTIYF.

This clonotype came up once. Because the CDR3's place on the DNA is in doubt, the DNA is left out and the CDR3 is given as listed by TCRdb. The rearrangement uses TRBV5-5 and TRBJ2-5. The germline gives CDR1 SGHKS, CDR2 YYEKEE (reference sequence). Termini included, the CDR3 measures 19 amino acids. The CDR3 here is CASSSDRFGYTFGSGTQYF.

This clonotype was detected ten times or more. In DNA form, the CDR3 reads TGTGCCAGCAGTTACTTGGCTAGCGGGGGTCTTAACACCGGGGAGCTGTTTTTT. Its protein is CASSYLASGGLNTGELFF. The chain couples TRBV6-2 or TRBV6-3 to TRBJ2-2, with 10 positions matching TRBD2. Losses at the gene ends were 1 base for V and 2 bases for J; bases not matched to a gene: 7. The CDR3 covers 18 residues. Germline CDR1 and CDR2: MNHEY and SVGEGT.

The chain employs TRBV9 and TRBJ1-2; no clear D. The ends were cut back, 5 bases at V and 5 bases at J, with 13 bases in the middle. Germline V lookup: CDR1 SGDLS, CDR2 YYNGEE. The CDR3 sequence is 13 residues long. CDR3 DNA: TGTGCCAGCAGAGGCCTGGTGCCATATGGCTACACCTTC. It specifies CASRGLVPYGYTF.

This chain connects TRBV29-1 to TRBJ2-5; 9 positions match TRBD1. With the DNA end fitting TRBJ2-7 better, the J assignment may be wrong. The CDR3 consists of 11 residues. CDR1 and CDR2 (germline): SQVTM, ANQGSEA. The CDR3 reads CSGQGVYEQYF. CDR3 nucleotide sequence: TGCAGCGGACAGGGGGTTTACGAGCAGTACTTC.

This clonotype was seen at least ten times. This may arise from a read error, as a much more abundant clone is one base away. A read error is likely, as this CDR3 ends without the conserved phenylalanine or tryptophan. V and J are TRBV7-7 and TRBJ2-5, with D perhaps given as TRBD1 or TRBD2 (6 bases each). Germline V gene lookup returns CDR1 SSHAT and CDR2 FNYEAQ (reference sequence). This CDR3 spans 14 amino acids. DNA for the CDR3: TGTGCTAGCAGCCCCCCGGGGGCCGGGGAGACCCAGTACCTC. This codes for CASSPPGAGETQYL.

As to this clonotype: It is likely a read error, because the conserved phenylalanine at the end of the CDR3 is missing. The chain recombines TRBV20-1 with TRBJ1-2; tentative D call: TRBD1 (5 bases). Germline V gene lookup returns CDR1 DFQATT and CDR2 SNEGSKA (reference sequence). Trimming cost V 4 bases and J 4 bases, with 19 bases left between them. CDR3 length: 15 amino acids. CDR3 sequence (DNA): TGCAGTGCTAAAATCGGGGCAGGGACCACCTATGGCTACACCTCC. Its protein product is CSAKIGAGTTYGYTS.

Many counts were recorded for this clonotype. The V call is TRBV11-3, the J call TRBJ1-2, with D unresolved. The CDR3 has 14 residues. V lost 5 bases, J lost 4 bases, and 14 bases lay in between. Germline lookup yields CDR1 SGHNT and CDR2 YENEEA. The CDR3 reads CASSETRNSYGYTF. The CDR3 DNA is TGTGCCAGCAGCGAAACTAGAAACAGCTATGGCTACACCTTC.

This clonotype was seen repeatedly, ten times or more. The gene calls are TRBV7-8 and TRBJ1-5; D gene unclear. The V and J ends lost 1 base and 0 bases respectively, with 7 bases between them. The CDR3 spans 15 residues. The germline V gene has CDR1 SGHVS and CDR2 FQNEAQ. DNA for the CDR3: TGTGCCAGCAGCTTAGGAGCAGCTAGCAATCAGCCCCAGCATTTT. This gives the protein CASSLGAASNQPQHF.

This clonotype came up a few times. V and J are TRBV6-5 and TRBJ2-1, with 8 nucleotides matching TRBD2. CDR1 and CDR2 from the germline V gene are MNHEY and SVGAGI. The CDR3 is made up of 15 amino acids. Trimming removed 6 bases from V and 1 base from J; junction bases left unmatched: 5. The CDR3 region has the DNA TGTGCCAGCAGACCAGCGGGGGCGTCCTACAATGAGCAGTTCTTC. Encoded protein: CASRPAGASYNEQFF.

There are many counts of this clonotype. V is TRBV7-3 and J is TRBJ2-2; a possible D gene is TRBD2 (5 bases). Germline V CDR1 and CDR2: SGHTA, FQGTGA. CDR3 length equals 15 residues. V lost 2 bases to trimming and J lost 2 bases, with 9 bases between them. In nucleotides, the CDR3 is TGTGCCAGCAGCTTAGGTCTAGCTAACACCGGGGAGCTGTTTTTT. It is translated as CASSLGLANTGELFF.

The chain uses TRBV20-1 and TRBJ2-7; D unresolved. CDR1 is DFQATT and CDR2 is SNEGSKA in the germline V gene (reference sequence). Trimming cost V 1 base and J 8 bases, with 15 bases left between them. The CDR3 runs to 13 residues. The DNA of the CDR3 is TGCAGTGCTAGAGTGACTCTAGTTTACAAGCAGTACTTC. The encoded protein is CSARVTLVYKQYF.

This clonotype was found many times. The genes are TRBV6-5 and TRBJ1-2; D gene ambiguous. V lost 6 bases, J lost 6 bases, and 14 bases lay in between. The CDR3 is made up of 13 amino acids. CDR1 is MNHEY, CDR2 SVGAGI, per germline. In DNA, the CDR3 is TGTGCCAGCAGCCCCCGAAGTAAAAATGGCTACACCTTC. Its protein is CASSPRSKNGYTF.